This T cell receptor beta chain was identified in a study of T-cell memory formation after mild COVID-19 (dated by TCRdb to about 2021). Background on the whole study: TCR sequence clusters from the two donors were largely donor specific. In a couple of donors, T-cell clones that expanded and contracted after mild COVID-19 were tracked by sequencing TCRalpha and TCRbeta repertoires over time. The cohort comprised two young, previously healthy adult volunteers, one female and one male. Study-level results and caveats: Whether the second-wave clones peaking on day 37 were SARS-CoV-2 specific was not confirmed. Balanced CD4/CD8 phenotypes were observed for clones contracting from day 15 to 85, whereas a bias towards CD4+ was observed for a second wave of clones expanding from day 15 to 37. Contracting CD4+ clones were found mainly in CM and EM memory subsets, while CD8+ clones were enriched in EMRA. Only two mild cases were covered by the study, and larger cohorts that include severe cases with pre-infection samples were considered necessary. Some responding clones were found in pre-infection memory, which suggests that pre-existing cross-reactive memory T cells took part in the SARS-CoV-2 response.

PBMCs were isolated by Ficoll-Paque density gradient centrifugation. Trimming takes 5 bases off V and 8 bases off J; junction bases not matched to a gene: 9. From the cysteine through the phenylalanine, the CDR3 covers 15 amino acids. CDR3 DNA is the only sequence kept; it has 45 bases, read in frame from the first base. This clonotype was counted only a few times. The clone's antigen remains unknown. The input lacks base qualities; no much larger clone sits a single base away. This sample was sequenced with an Illumina NovaSeq 6000. TCRalpha and TCRbeta cDNA libraries were built by 5'RACE with constant-segment primers, adding sample barcodes and unique molecular identifiers. Trizol reagent was used to extract RNA from every sample. Amplification of the libraries took two PCR steps, and the second step added a second sample barcode plus Illumina TruSeq adapters. Libraries were sequenced on an Illumina NovaSeq with 2 x 150 bp paired-end reads. The source study handled its data this way. Reads were demultiplexed and collapsed into UMI-guided consensus sequences with migec v1.2.7. With mixcr v2.1.11, UMI consensuses were aligned to TRA and TRB V and J templates and assembled into clonotypes. A clonotype was counted as expanded or contracted only when both edgeR and NoisET called the clonotype significant, with the noise models trained on biological replicates. edgeR calls used a false discovery rate-adjusted p below 0.01 and a log2 fold-change threshold of 1. As an exploratory analysis of dynamics, PCA with hierarchical clustering was applied to max-normalized trajectories of the 1000 most abundant clonotypes. Separately sequenced CD4+ and CD8+ repertoires were used to assign the CD4 or CD8 phenotype of responding clones. TCRdb passed the public sequencing reads through fastp at Q25 and MiXCR, retaining productive beta sequences. Records with the same CDR3 protein are collapsed into one entry carrying the most frequent genes and DNA. What appears here as the V and J calls and clone size reflects TCRdb's work, not the paper's. The sample includes 13,000 or so distinct CDR3 sequences, with 13% to 15% observed a single time. Clones ranked in the top ten supply around half of the sample.

This clonotype was obtained from a man aged 18 to 30 who had mild COVID-19 (a few samples of this study predate the infection). The sample titles of this study are shuffled in the database, so cell type and time point are left out; the donor was told from shared clones. This chain is built from TRBV12-3 or TRBV12-4 and TRBJ2-4; 10 of the junction bases match TRBD1. Sequencing input: PBMCs or a T cell subset sorted from them (not recorded which). In nucleotides, the sequence is TGTGCCAGCAGTGGGCTGCGGGACAGGGGTGACATTCAGTACTTC. It encodes CASSGLRDRGDIQYF.